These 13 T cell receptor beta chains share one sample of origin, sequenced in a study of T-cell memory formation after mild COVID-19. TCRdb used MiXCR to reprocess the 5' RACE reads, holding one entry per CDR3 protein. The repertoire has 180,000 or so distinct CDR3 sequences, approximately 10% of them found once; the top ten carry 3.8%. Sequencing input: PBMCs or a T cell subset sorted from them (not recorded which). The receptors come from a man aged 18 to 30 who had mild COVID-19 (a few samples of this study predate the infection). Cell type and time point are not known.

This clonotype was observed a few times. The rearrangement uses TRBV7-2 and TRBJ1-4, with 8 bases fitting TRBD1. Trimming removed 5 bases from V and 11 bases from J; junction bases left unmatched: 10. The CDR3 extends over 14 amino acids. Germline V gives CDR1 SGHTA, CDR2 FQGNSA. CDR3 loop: CASSPQAGGGKLFF. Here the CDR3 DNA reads TGTGCCAGCAGCCCGCAGGCAGGGGGCGGGAAACTGTTTTTT.

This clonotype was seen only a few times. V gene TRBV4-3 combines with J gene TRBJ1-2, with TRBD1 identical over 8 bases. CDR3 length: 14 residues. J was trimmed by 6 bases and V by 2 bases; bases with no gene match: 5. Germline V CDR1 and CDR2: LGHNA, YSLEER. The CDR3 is CASSQPDRVHGYTF. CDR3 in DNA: TGCGCCAGCAGCCAACCGGACAGGGTGCATGGCTACACCTTC.

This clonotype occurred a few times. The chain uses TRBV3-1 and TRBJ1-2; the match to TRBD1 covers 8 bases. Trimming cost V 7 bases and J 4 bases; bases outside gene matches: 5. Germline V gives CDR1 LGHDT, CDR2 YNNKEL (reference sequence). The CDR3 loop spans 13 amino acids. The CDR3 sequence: CASTGQGPYGYTF. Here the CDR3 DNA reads TGTGCCAGCACCGGACAGGGCCCCTATGGCTACACCTTC.

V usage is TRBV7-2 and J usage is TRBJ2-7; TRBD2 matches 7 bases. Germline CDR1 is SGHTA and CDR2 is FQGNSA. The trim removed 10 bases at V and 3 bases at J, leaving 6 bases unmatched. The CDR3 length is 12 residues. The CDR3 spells CATRGGGYEQYF. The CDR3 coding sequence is TGTGCCACTAGGGGCGGGGGCTACGAGCAGTACTTC. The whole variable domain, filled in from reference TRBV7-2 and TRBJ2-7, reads GAGVSQSPSNKVTEKGKDVELRCDPISGHTALYWYRQSLGQGLEFLIYFQGNSAPDKSGLPSDRFSAERTGGSVSTLTIQRTQQEDSAVYLCATRGGGYEQYFGPGTRLTVT.

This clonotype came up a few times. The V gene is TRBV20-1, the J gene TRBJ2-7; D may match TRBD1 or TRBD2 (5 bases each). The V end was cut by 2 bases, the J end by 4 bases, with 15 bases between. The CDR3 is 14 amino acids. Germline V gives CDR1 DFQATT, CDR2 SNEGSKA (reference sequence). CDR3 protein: CSARFRDDGYEQYV. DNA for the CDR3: TGCAGTGCTAGATTTAGGGACGACGGTTACGAGCAGTACGTC.

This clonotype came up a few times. The CDR3 is CASSWGVSTDTQYF. The CDR3 nucleotides read TGTGCCAGCAGCTGGGGGGTTTCCACAGATACGCAGTATTTT. The V and J genes are TRBV11-2 and TRBJ2-3, with a weak D call TRBD2 (6 bases). Germline V lookup: CDR1 SGHAT, CDR2 FQNNGV. The CDR3 is 14 residues long. The ends were cut back, 4 bases at V and 2 bases at J, with 10 bases in the middle.

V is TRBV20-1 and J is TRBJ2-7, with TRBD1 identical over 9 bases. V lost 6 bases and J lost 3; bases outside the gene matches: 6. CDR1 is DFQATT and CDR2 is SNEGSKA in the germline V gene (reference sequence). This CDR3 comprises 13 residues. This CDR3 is CSAPRGQGYEQYF. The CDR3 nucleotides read TGCAGTGCCCCTCGGGGACAGGGCTACGAGCAGTACTTC.

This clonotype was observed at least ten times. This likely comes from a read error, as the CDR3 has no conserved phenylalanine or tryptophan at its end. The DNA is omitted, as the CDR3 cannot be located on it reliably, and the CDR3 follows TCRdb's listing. This chain's CDR3 is CSVEVGQRA. This chain uses TRBV29-1 with TRBJ2-4; the table's D call, TRBD2, was not checked against the DNA. The CDR3 contains 9 residues when both ends are counted. From germline, CDR1 is SQVTM and CDR2 ANQGSEA.

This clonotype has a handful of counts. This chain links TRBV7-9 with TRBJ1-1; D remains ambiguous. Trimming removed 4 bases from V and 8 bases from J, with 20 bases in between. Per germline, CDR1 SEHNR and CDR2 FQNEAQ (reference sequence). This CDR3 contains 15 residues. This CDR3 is CASSSWVPEKREAFF. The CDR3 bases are TGTGCCAGCAGCTCGTGGGTCCCAGAGAAGAGGGAAGCTTTCTTT. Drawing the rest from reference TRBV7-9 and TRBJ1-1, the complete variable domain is DTGVSQNPRHKITKRGQNVTFRCDPISEHNRLYWYRQTLGQGPEFLTYFQNEAQLEKSRLLSDRFSAERPKGSFSTLEIQRTEQGDSAMYLCASSSWVPEKREAFFGQGTRLTVV.

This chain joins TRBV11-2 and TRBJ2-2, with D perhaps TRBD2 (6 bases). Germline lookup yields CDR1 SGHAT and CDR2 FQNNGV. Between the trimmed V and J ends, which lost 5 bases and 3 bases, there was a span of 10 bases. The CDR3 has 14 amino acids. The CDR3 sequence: CASSRGAYTGELFF. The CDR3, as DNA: TGTGCCAGCAGCCGCGGGGCGTACACCGGGGAGCTGTTTTTT. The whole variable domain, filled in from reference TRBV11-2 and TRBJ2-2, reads EAGVAQSPRYKIIEKRQSVAFWCNPISGHATLYWYQQILGQGPKLLIQFQNNGVVDDSQLPKDRFSAERLKGVDSTLKIQPAKLEDSAVYLCASSRGAYTGELFFGEGSRLTVL.

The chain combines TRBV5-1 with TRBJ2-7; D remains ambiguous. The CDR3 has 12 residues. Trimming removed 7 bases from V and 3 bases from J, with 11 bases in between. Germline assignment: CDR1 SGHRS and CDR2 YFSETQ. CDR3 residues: CASVLGCYEQYF. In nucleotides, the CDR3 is TGCGCCAGCGTATTGGGCTGCTACGAGCAGTACTTC.

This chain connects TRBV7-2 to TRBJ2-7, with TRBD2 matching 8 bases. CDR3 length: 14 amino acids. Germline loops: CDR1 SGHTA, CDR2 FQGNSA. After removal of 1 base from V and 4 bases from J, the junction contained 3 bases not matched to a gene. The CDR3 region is CASSLGSGAYEQYV. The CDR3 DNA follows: TGTGCCAGCAGCTTAGGTAGCGGGGCGTACGAGCAGTACGTC.

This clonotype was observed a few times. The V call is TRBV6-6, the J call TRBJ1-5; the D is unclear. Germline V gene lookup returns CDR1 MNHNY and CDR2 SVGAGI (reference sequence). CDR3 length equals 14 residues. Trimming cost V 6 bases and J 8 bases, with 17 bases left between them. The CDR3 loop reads CASSPPERYEPQHF. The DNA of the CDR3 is TGTGCCAGCAGCCCCCCCGAGCGGTATGAGCCCCAGCATTTT.